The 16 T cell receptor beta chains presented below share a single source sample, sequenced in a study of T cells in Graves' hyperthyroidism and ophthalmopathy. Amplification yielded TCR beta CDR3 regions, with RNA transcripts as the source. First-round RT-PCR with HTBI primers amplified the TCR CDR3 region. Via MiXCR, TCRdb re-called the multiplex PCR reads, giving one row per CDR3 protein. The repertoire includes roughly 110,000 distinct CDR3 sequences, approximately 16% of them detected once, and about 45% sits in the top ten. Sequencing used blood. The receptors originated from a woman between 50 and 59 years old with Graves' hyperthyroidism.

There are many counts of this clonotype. The CDR3 DNA reads TGCAGTGCTTTGCCGGCTAATGGCTACACCTTC. It specifies CSALPANGYTF. The chain joins TRBV20-1 to TRBJ1-2; unclear D gene. Germline V gene lookup returns CDR1 DFQATT and CDR2 SNEGSKA (reference sequence). V lost 5 bases, J lost 6 bases, and 10 bases lay in between. The CDR3 is made up of 11 amino acids.

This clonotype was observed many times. The CDR3 bases are TGTGCCAGCAGCTTAAGGGGCTCGGGACTAGCCTATGAGCAGTTCTTC. Translated, it gives CASSLRGSGLAYEQFF. The chain couples TRBV7-3 to TRBJ2-1, with 9 bases identical to TRBD2. The CDR3 loop spans 16 amino acids. Germline lookup yields CDR1 SGHTA and CDR2 FQGTGA. With 1 base clipped from V and 8 bases from J, the junction kept 9 bases outside the gene matches.

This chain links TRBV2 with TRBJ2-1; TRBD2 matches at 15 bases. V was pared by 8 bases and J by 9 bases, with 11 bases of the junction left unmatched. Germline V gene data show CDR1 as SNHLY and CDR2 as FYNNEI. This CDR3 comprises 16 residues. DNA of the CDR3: TGTGCCAGCTTACCCGGACTAGCGGGAGGGCGCTTTGAGCAGTTCTTC. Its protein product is CASLPGLAGGRFEQFF.

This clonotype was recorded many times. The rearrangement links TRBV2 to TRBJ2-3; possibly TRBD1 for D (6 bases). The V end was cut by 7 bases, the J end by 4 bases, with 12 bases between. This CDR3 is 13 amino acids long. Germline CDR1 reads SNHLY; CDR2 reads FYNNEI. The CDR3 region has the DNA TGTGCCAGCAACGGACAGTGGGCAGATACGCAGTATTTT. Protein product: CASNGQWADTQYF.

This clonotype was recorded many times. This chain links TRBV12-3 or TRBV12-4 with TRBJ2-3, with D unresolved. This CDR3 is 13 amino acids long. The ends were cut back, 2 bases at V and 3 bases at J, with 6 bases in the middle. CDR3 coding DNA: TGTGCCAGCAGTTTACTACTAACAGATACGCAGTATTTT. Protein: CASSLLLTDTQYF.

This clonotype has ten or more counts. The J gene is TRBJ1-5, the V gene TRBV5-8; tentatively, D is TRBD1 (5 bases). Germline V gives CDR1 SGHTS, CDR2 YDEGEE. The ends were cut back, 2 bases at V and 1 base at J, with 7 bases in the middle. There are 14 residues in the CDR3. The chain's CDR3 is CASSFGGSNQPQHF. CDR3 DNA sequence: TGTGCCAGCAGCTTTGGGGGAAGCAATCAGCCCCAGCATTTT.

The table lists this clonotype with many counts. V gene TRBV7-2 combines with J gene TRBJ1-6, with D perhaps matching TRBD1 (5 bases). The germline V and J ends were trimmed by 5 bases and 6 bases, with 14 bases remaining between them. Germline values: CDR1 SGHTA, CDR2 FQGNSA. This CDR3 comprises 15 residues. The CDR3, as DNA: TGTGCCAGCAGCAGAATCGTTGGGGGTAATTCACCCCTCCACTTT. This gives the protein CASSRIVGGNSPLHF.

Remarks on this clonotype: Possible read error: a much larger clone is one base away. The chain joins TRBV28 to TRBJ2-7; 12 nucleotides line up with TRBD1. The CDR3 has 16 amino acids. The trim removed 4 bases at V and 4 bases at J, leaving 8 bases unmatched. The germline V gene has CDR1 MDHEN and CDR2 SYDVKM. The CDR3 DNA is TGTGCCAGCAGTTCCCTGGGACAGGGGGCCTTGTACGAGCAGTACTTC. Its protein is CASSSLGQGALYEQYF.

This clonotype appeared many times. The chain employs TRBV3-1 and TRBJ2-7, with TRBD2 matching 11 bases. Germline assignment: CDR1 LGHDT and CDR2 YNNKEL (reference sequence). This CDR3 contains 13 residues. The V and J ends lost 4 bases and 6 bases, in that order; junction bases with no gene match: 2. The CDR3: CASSLGTSGEQYF. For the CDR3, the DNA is TGTGCCAGCAGCCTCGGGACTAGCGGCGAGCAGTACTTC.

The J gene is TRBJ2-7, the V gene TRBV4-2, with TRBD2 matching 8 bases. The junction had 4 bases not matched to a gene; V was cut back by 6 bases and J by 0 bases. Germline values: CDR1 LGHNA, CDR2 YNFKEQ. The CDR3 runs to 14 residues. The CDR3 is CASRTSESSYEQYF. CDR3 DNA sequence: TGTGCCAGCAGGACTAGCGAATCCTCCTACGAGCAGTACTTC.

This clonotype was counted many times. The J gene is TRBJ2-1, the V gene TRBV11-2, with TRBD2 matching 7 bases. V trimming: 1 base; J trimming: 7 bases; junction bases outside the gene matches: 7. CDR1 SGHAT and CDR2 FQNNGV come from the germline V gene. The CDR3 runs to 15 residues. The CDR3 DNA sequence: TGTGCCAGCAGCTTAGGCGGGAGTGTGGGGAATGAGCAGTTCTTC. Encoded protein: CASSLGGSVGNEQFF.

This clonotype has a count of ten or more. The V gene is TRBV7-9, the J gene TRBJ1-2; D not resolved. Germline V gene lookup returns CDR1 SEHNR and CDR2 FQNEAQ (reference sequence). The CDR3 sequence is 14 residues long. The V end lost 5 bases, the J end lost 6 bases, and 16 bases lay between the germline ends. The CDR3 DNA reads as TGTGCCAGCAGCACCCTTTGGGCAGTGGATGGCTACACCTTC. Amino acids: CASSTLWAVDGYTF.

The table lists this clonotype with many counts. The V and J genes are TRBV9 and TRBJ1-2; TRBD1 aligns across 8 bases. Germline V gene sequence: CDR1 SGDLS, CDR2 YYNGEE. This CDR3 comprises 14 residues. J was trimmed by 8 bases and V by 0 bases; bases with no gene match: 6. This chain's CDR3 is CASSVGRTGYGYTF. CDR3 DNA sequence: TGTGCCAGCAGCGTAGGCCGGACAGGGTACGGCTACACCTTC.

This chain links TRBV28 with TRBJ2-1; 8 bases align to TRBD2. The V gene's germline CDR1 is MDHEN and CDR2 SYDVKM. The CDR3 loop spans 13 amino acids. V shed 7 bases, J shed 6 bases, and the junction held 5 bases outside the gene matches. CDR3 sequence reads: CASNFGRANEQFF. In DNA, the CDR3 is TGTGCCAGCAATTTCGGGAGGGCCAATGAGCAGTTCTTC.

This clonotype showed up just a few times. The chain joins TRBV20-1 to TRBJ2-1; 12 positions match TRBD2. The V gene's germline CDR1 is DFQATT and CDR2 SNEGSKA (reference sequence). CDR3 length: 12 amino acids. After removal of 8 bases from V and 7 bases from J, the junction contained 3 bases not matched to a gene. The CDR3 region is CSQTSGGNEQFF. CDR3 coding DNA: TGCAGTCAGACTAGCGGGGGAAATGAGCAGTTCTTC.

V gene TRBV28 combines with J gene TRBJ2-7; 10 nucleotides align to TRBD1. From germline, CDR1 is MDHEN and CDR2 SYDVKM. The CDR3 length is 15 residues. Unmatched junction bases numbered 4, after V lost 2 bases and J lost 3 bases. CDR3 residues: CASSLNRDRGYEQYF. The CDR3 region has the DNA TGTGCCAGCAGTTTAAATCGGGACAGGGGCTACGAGCAGTACTTC.